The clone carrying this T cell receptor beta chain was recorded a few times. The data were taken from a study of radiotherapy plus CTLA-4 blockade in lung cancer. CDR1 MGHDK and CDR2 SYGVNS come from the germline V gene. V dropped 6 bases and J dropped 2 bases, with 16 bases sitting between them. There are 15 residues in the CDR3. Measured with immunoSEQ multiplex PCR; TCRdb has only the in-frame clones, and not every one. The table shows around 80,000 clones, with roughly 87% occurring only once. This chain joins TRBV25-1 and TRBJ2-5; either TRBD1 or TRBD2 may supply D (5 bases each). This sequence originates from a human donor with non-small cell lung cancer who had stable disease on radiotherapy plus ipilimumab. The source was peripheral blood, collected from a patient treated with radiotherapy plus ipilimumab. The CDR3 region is CASSPPGTGQETQYF. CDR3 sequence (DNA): TGTGCCAGCAGCCCGCCGGGGACGGGGCAAGAGACCCAGTACTTC.